Listed below are T cell receptor beta chains from one sample, sequenced in a study of blood T cell repertoires in COVID-19. TCRdb's copy holds only in-frame clones and misses some; the assay was immunoSEQ multiplex PCR. The sample has around 70,000 clones; roughly 70% are singletons. Sequencing input: peripheral blood. The receptors come from a man in his 70s with acute or convalescent COVID-19. The CDR3 runs from the conserved cysteine through the conserved F or W. The order of the fields is J gene, D gene, clone size, V gene, CDR3 DNA, CDR3 protein. The D gene is left open where the match is weak. The size field is filled for only some rows; it gives once, few, many or a size class.

TRBJ2-3,NA,NA,TRBV5-1,TGCGCCAGCAGCTCATACATGAGCACAGATACGCAGTATTTT,CASSSYMSTDTQYF
TRBJ2-1,TRBD2,NA,TRBV5-1,TGCGCCAGCACCCAGGGGGCTAGCGGGAGGGATGAGCAGTTCTTC,CASTQGASGRDEQFF
TRBJ2-1,NA,few,TRBV6-2/TRBV6-3,TGTGCCAGCAGTCTAGGGGTCTATGAGCAGTTCTTC,CASSLGVYEQFF
TRBJ2-7,NA,NA,TRBV6-5,TGTGCCAGCAGTTACGACAGAGCCTACGAGCAGTACTTC,CASSYDRAYEQYF
TRBJ2-3,NA,few,TRBV18,TGTGCCAGCTCAATTACTAGGGGGACCTCAGATACGCAGTATTTT,CASSITRGTSDTQYF
TRBJ2-1,TRBD2,NA,TRBV11-2,TGTGCCAGCAGCTTACCTAGCGGGATGTCACATGAGCAGTTCTTC,CASSLPSGMSHEQFF
TRBJ2-7,TRBD2,NA,TRBV9,TGTGCCAGCAGCGAGGGACTACTCTACGAGCAGTACTTC,CASSEGLLYEQYF
TRBJ2-5,NA,NA,TRBV6-5,TGTGCCAGCAGGCCAGTCGCTGTCCAAGAGACCCAGTACTTC,CASRPVAVQETQYF
TRBJ2-5,TRBD2,once,TRBV11-2,TGTGCCAGCAGCGCCCCTGGACTAGCGAACCAAGAGACCCAGTACTTC,CASSAPGLANQETQYF
TRBJ2-7,TRBD2,NA,TRBV5-4,TGTGCCAGCAGCTTGGTAGGTCTAGCGGTTCCCTACGAGCAGTACTTC,CASSLVGLAVPYEQYF
TRBJ2-7,NA,once,TRBV18,TGTGCCAGCTCACCGGGGGGAACCGAGCAGTACTTC,CASSPGGTEQYF
TRBJ2-1,TRBD2,NA,TRBV7-2,TGTGCCAGCACTCTGGGACTAGCGGTCTACAATGAGCAGTTCTTC,CASTLGLAVYNEQFF
TRBJ2-5,NA,once,TRBV20-1,TGCAGTGCCTCCCAAGAGACCCAGTACTTC,CSASQETQYF
TRBJ2-3,TRBD1,NA,TRBV7-2,TGTGCCAGCCTCCGGCGCTGCGATTGGACAGGGGCCAGCACAGATACGCAGTATTTT,CASLRRCDWTGASTDTQYF
TRBJ2-2,NA,NA,TRBV7-9,TGTGCCAGCAGATGGGGGGAATCCGGGGAGCTGTTTTTT,CASRWGESGELFF
TRBJ2-1,TRBD2,few,TRBV5-5,TGTGCCAGCAGCTTGGAACTAGCGGGTTACAATGAGCAGTTCTTC,CASSLELAGYNEQFF
TRBJ2-1,NA,NA,TRBV4-1,TGCGCCAGCAGCCAAGCCACCAGCGACCCTCCGGGAGAGCAGTTCTTC,CASSQATSDPPGEQFF
TRBJ1-2,NA,few,TRBV3-1/TRBV3-2,TGTGCCAGCAGCCAAGCCCCGGGACTTCTAAGGGTTAACTATGGCTACACCTTC,CASSQAPGLLRVNYGYTF
TRBJ2-7,TRBD2,NA,TRBV28,TGTGCCAGCGGACTAGCGGGAGCTTACGAGCAGTACTTC,CASGLAGAYEQYF
TRBJ2-5,NA,NA,TRBV6-6,TGTGCCAGCAGTTACCAGGTGTACCAAGAGACCCAGTACTTC,CASSYQVYQETQYF
TRBJ1-6,TRBD1,NA,TRBV7-2,TGTGCCAGCAGCGTAACCGGGACAGGGGCTTCACCCCTCCACTTT,CASSVTGTGASPLHF
TRBJ1-1,NA,once,TRBV4-3,TGCGCCAGCAGCCAAGATTCCGGGAGGTGGTCTGAAGCTTTCTTT,CASSQDSGRWSEAFF
TRBJ1-1,NA,NA,TRBV5-8,TGTGCCAGCAGGCCAGGGTTGAACACTGAAGCTTTCTTT,CASRPGLNTEAFF
TRBJ2-1,NA,NA,TRBV28,TGTGCCAGCAGACCAGGACAGAGCTCCTACAATGAGCAGTTCTTC,CASRPGQSSYNEQFF
TRBJ1-3,NA,few,TRBV10-3,TGTGCCATCAGCCGGACATCCTTGAGCTCTGGAAACACCATATATTTT,CAISRTSLSSGNTIYF
TRBJ1-4,NA,NA,TRBV14,TGTGCCAGCAGCCAAGATGCGGGTGCTGGTGAAAAACTGTTTTTT,CASSQDAGAGEKLFF
TRBJ2-7,NA,NA,TRBV14,TGTGCCCGCGGGACGGGGCCGGGAAGCTCCTACGAGCAGTACTTC,CARGTGPGSSYEQYF
TRBJ1-2,TRBD1,few,TRBV18,TGTGCCAGCTCAATTTCCGAGGGACAGGGTTATGGCTACACCTTC,CASSISEGQGYGYTF
TRBJ2-7,NA,once,TRBV28,TGTGCCAGCACCCCGGGGGGCTCCCACTACGAGCAGTACTTC,CASTPGGSHYEQYF
TRBJ2-5,NA,NA,TRBV5-4,TGTGCCAGCAGCGGAGGGACGGCCTCGGAAGAGACCCAGTACTTC,CASSGGTASEETQYF
TRBJ1-2,NA,NA,TRBV12-3/TRBV12-4,TGTGCCAGCAGGACTCGGGGGGTTGGCTACACCTTC,CASRTRGVGYTF
TRBJ2-1,TRBD2,many,TRBV7-3,TGTGCCAGCAGCCCGGGACTAGCGGGAGCGCAACTAAATGAGCAGTTCTTC,CASSPGLAGAQLNEQFF
TRBJ2-7,TRBD2,NA,TRBV7-2,TGTGCCAGCAGCTTAGTGTCTAGCGGGAAGCTCTACGAGCAGTACTTC,CASSLVSSGKLYEQYF